A single sample is the source of the 7 T cell receptor beta chains below, sequenced in a study of blood T cell repertoires in COVID-19 (dated by TCRdb to the early 2020s). Libraries came from the immunoSEQ multiplex PCR assay. Drawn from immuneACCESS, this table holds only the in-frame rearrangements with V and J called that TCRdb kept. Clones are partly lost; checked studies trace under half to an unresolved V gene and leave the rest unexplained. Present in this sample are 250,000 to 350,000 clones, 90% of which were seen just once. 6.8% of the sample belongs to the ten largest clones. Sample: peripheral blood. Source of these receptors: a woman under 40 with COVID-19, enrolled during active disease.

V is TRBV19 and J is TRBJ1-4, with D tentatively TRBD1 (6 bases). This CDR3 is 15 amino acids long. Germline V lookup: CDR1 LNHDA, CDR2 SQIVND (reference sequence). V was clipped by 5 bases and J by 0 bases, with 10 bases between them. The CDR3 DNA is TGTGCCAGTAGTGCGGACAGATCAACTAATGAAAAACTGTTTTTT. This encodes CASSADRSTNEKLFF.

This chain connects TRBV9 to TRBJ2-7; 9 bases are a match to TRBD1. Trimming at V came to 0 bases and at J to 2 bases, leaving 0 bases not matched to a gene. CDR1 and CDR2 (germline): SGDLS, YYNGEE. This CDR3 is built from 14 residues. The CDR3 reads CASSVGDRAYEQYF. The CDR3 coding sequence is TGTGCCAGCAGCGTAGGGGACAGGGCCTACGAGCAGTACTTC.

The V gene is TRBV18, the J gene TRBJ1-1; 8 bases line up with TRBD1. This CDR3 region has 14 residues. V was pared by 3 bases and J by 10 bases, with 10 bases of the junction left unmatched. Looked up from germline, CDR1 is KGHSH and CDR2 is LQKENI. For the CDR3, the DNA is TGTGCCAGCTCACCTCCCGGTTTCAGGGGGCGAGCTTTCTTT. Its protein is CASSPPGFRGRAFF.

The rearrangement links TRBV5-4 to TRBJ1-4; TRBD1 is a possible D gene (6 bases). The CDR3 consists of 13 residues. CDR1 SGHNT and CDR2 YYREEE come from the germline V gene (reference sequence). V lost 5 bases to trimming and J lost 4 bases, with 9 bases between them. This chain's CDR3 is CASRTGFNEKLFF. The CDR3 DNA reads as TGTGCCAGCAGAACAGGGTTTAATGAAAAACTGTTTTTT.

This clone was counted only a few times. Other DNA sequences from this sample encode an identical CDR3 as well. V gene TRBV19 combines with J gene TRBJ2-7, with 9 nucleotides matching TRBD1. The germline V gene has CDR1 LNHDA and CDR2 SQIVND (reference sequence). V was pared by 3 bases and J by 1 base, with 1 base of the junction left unmatched. CDR3 length: 14 residues. The CDR3 sequence is CASSMTGGSYEQYF. CDR3 sequence (DNA): TGTGCCAGTAGTATGACAGGGGGGTCCTACGAGCAGTACTTC.

J is TRBJ2-2 and V is TRBV6-5; maybe TRBD1 (6 bases). V gave up 5 bases and J gave up 10 bases, with 14 bases separating them. The CDR3 runs 13 residues. The V gene's germline CDR1 is MNHEY and CDR2 SVGAGI. The CDR3 DNA is TGTGCCAGCAGTCCACAGGGTAGGGAGGAGCTGTTTTTT. It encodes CASSPQGREELFF.

The chain employs TRBV19 and TRBJ1-1; D perhaps matches TRBD1 (6 bases). The germline V gene encodes CDR1 LNHDA and CDR2 SQIVND (reference sequence). This CDR3 region has 16 residues. Trimming took 3 bases from V and 0 from J, leaving 14 bases between them. The CDR3 reads CASSISVQGLNTEAFF. DNA for the CDR3: TGTGCCAGTAGTATTAGCGTACAGGGCCTGAACACTGAAGCTTTCTTT.